This TCR beta chain was sequenced in a study of regulatory T cells in long-lasting Graves disease. The wider study: The definition of persistent Graves' disease was over 5 years of antithyroid drugs with positive TSH receptor antibodies. Study-wide findings and caveats: Persistent patients shared more public clonotypes (about 2,800) than newly diagnosed patients (approximately 960).

Points on this clonotype: The antigen is undetermined.

Arm-PCR of CDR3 regions with iRepertoire HTBI primers generated TCR beta libraries. TCRdb ran MiXCR on the multiplex PCR reads and lists one entry per CDR3 protein. In the table there are 700,000 or so distinct CDR3 sequences, roughly 30% of which are singletons. Germline CDR1 is DFQATT and CDR2 is SNEGSKA (reference sequence). Trimming removed 3 bases from V and 5 bases from J, with 20 bases in between. This CDR3 is 15 amino acids long. Time point in this sample: persistent/refractory GD, antithyroid drugs over 5 years with positive TRAb. Construction of the TCR library relied on RNA isolated from PBMCs. The patient group derived from an endocrinology department in Xi'an, China.

V and J are TRBV20-1 and TRBJ2-7; either TRBD1 or TRBD2 may fit D (7 bases each). The sample was peripheral blood mononuclear cells (PBMCs), taken when the disease was refractory, from a patient treated with antithyroid drugs. This receptor was taken from a female donor with Graves disease. The CDR3 DNA reads as TGCAGTGCTAGCACAGGGGCTGGCGGGAGCCACGAGCAGTACTTC. Protein sequence: CSASTGAGGSHEQYF.